This T cell receptor (beta chain) is from a study of T cell responses to AZD1222 COVID-19 vaccine. Whole-study results and caveats: Clonal diversity may have been underestimated in mostly white British donors. Regions 160-218 and 743-854 dominated among vaccine-associated CD4 TCRs spanning spike. The breadth and depth of Spike-specific TCRs increased once two AZD1222 doses had been given.

This table comes from immunoSEQ multiplex PCR, and its TCRdb copy is limited to in-frame clones, with some not included. The table includes about 150,000 clones, about 85% detected once. About this clone: Antigen specificity is unknown.

The CDR3 runs to 12 residues. V was pared by 6 bases and J by 1 base, with 6 bases between. Germline CDR1 is MNHEY and CDR2 is SVGAGI. Sequenced here: peripheral blood, sampled on day 0 of AZD1222 vaccination. The receptor comes from an adult in good health. The chain has TRBV6-5 and TRBJ1-1; no clear D gene. In DNA form, the CDR3 reads TGTGCCAGCAGCCGGACGAACACTGAAGCTTTCTTT. This encodes CASSRTNTEAFF.